This T cell receptor (beta chain) was found in a study of T-cell reconstitution after alpha-beta-depleted transplantation in children. Study-wide results and caveats: At one year after transplant, newly produced T cells mostly accounted for T-cell counts and diversity.

Trimming stripped 2 bases from V and 3 bases from J, with 14 bases between. The CDR3 totals 15 residues. This clonotype was counted between two and nine times. Its target is unknown. Preparing the TCRbeta library involved the use of unique molecular identifiers. TCRdb re-called the PCR reads with MiXCR, one entry per CDR3 protein. The repertoire holds more than 300,000 distinct CDR3 sequences, with 15% to 20% as singletons. V and J are TRBV12-3 or TRBV12-4 and TRBJ2-7, with D perhaps TRBD1 (6 bases). Sequencing was performed on PBMCs, mostly from graft donor cells, taken 360 days after TCRalphabeta/CD19-depleted stem cell transplant. The sequence came from a male patient between 2 and 10 years old who had a stem cell transplant for acute lymphoblastic leukemia, so the T cells may come from the graft donor. The CDR3 DNA reads as TGTGCCAGCAGTTTATTCCACAGGGCAGGCTACGAGCAGTACTTC. This codes for CASSLFHRAGYEQYF.